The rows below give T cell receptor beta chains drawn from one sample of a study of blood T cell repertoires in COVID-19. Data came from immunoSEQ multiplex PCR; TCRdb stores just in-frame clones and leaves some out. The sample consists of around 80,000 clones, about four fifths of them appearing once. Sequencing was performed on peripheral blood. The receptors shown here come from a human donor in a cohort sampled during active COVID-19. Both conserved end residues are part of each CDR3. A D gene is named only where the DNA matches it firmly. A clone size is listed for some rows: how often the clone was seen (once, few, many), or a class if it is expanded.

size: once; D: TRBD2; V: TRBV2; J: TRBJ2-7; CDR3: CASRRSSGETVTQYF; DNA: TGTGCCAGCCGTCGGTCTAGCGGGGAGACCGTAACCCAGTACTTC
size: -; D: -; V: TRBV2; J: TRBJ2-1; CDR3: CASSEAHWSHEQFF; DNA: TGTGCCAGCAGTGAAGCTCACTGGTCCCATGAGCAGTTCTTC
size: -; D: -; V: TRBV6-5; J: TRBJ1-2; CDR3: CASLLAGGGGYTF; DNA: TGTGCCAGCCTCTTAGCGGGGGGCGGCGGCTACACCTTC
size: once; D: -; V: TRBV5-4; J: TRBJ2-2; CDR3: CASSLKQGAGELFF; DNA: TGTGCCAGCAGCCTGAAACAGGGCGCCGGGGAGCTGTTTTTT
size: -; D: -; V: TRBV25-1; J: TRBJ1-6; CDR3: CASGREGNSPLHF; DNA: TGTGCCAGCGGCCGGGAGGGTAACTCACCCCTCCACTTT
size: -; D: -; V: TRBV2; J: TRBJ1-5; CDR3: CASSVHGNQPQHF; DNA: TGTGCCAGCAGTGTCCACGGGAATCAGCCCCAGCATTTT
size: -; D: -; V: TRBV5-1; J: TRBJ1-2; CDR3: CASSLAGDGGFYGYTF; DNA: TGCGCCAGCAGCTTGGCAGGGGACGGAGGATTCTATGGCTACACCTTC
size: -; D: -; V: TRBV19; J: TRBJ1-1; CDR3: CASSIGGHVNTEAFF; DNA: TGTGCCAGTAGTATAGGTGGACATGTGAACACTGAAGCTTTCTTT
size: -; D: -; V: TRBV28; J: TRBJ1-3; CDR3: CASSGQGPLSGNTIYF; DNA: TGTGCCAGCAGTGGCCAGGGGCCGTTATCGGGAAACACCATATATTTT
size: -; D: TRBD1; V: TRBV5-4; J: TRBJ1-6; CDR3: CASSFEGQGQKCDF; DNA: TGTGCCAGCAGCTTCGAGGGGCAGGGACAGAAGTGTGACTTT
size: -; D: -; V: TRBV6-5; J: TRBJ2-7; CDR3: CASRTDYEQYF; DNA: TGTGCCAGCCGTACAGATTACGAGCAGTACTTC
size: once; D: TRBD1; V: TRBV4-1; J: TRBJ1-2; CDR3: CASSQDGTGTYGYTF; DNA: TGCGCCAGCAGCCAAGACGGGACAGGGACCTATGGCTACACCTTC